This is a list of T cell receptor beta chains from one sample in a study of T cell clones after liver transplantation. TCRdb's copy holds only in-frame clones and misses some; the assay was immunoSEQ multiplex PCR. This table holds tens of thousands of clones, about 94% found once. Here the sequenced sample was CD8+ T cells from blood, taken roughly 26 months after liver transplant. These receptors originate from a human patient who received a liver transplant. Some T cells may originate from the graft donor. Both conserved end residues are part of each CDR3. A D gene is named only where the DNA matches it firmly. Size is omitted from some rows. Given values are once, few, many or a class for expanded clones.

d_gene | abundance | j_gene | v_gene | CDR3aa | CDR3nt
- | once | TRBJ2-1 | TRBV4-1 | CASSQGAFYNEQFF | TGCGCCAGCAGCCAAGGGGCCTTCTACAATGAGCAGTTCTTC
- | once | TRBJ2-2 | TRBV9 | CASGVEAGELFF | TGTGCCAGCGGGGTCGAGGCCGGGGAGCTGTTTTTT
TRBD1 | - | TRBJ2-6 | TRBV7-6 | CASSPGTAGANVLTF | TGTGCCAGCAGCCCGGGGACAGCTGGGGCCAACGTCCTGACTTTC
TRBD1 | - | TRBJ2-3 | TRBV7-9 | CASTQDRGPTDTQYF | TGTGCCAGCACCCAGGACAGGGGCCCCACAGATACGCAGTATTTT
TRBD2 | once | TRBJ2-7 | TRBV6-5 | CASSYLPSGSYEQYF | TGTGCCAGCAGTTACTTGCCTAGCGGCTCCTACGAGCAGTACTTC
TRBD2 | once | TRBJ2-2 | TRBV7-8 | CASSRTSRGTGELFF | TGTGCCAGCAGCAGGACTAGCCGCGGCACCGGGGAGCTGTTTTTT
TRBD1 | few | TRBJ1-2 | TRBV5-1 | CASSLVLQGADYGYTF | TGCGCCAGCAGCTTGGTTCTACAGGGGGCTGACTATGGCTACACCTTC
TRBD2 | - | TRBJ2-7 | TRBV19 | CATGLAGSYEQYF | TGTGCCACCGGACTAGCGGGATCCTACGAGCAGTACTTC
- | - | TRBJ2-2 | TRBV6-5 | CASSGGSVNTGELFF | TGTGCCAGCAGTGGTGGTAGCGTAAACACCGGGGAGCTGTTTTTT
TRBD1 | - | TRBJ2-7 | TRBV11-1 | CASSLGGQGWVHEQYF | TGTGCCAGCAGCTTAGGTGGACAGGGTTGGGTCCACGAGCAGTACTTC
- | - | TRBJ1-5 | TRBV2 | CASSGWEDNQPQHF | TGTGCCAGCAGTGGATGGGAGGACAATCAGCCCCAGCATTTT
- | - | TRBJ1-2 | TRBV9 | CASSASVGGYTF | TGTGCCAGCAGCGCATCGGTTGGGGGCTACACCTTC
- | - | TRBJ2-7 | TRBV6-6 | CASSSPKSGSYEQYF | TGTGCCAGCAGTTCCCCAAAGAGCGGATCCTACGAGCAGTACTTC
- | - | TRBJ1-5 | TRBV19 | CASSIAYSQPQHF | TGTGCCAGTAGTATAGCGTATAGTCAGCCCCAGCATTTT
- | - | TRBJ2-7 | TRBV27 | CASSSSRGPINYEQYF | TGTGCCAGCAGTTCCTCCCGCGGCCCCATCAACTACGAGCAGTACTTC
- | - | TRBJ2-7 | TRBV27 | CASSYRGTPPYEQYF | TGTGCCAGCAGTTACCGTGGGACTCCTCCCTACGAGCAGTACTTC
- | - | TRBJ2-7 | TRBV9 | CASSVEDLGGAYEQYF | TGTGCCAGCAGCGTAGAAGATCTGGGGGGCGCATACGAGCAGTACTTC